These T cell receptor beta chains were read from a single sample in a study of cytomegalovirus exposure and HLA in healthy donors. TCRdb's copy holds only in-frame clones and misses some; the assay was immunoSEQ multiplex PCR. The sample has about 170,000 clones, 60% to 80% seen once. The sequenced sample was PBMCs. Receptors were obtained from a female donor in good health and CMV-seronegative. CDR3s include the opening cysteine and the closing phenylalanine or tryptophan.

v_gene | CDR3aa
TRBV19 | CASSIAGRTNYGYTF
TRBV7-3 | CASSSSGGHTDTQYF
TRBV6-1 | CASTLMADYTGELFF
TRBV29-1 | CSVDDRANAYEQYF
TRBV18 | CASSDDRGDGYTF
TRBV10-3 | CAISGRGNTGELFF
TRBV19 | CASTMGQGKPWAFF
TRBV6-6 | CASSPGRKLFF
TRBV28 | CASSWGQALFKGNTEAFF
TRBV11-3 | CASSLGGDGEQYF
TRBV6-8 | CASSGERGATDTQYF
TRBV2 | CASRGDRGHQPQHF
TRBV6-5 | CASTVDRGGTEAFF
TRBV28 | CASSFIALAGSTSYNEQFF
TRBV29-1 | CSVDRGENGYTF
TRBV10-1 | CASSDQPTSGEQFF
TRBV19 | CASSIRGGSDYNEQFF
TRBV30 | CAWNQEAEETQYF
TRBV6-1 | CASSVSLTGTGYTF
TRBV18 | CASSPDSYTDTQYF
TRBV27 | CASRPYANYGYTF
TRBV6-4 | CASSDSSGSYNEQFF
TRBV11-2 | CASTIRAETRSSYNSPLHF
TRBV5-1 | CASSPPEDLQETQYF